This TCR beta chain comes out of a study of T cell responses to AZD1222 COVID-19 vaccine (dated by TCRdb to about 2021). About the full investigation: A total of 230 to 250 trial participants underwent TCR sequencing, of whom 207 received two doses of AZD1222 and about 25 received two doses of the MenACWY control vaccine. Trial participants were enrolled by age into subgroups of 18-55, 56-69 and 70-plus years, and around 150, 29 and 61 TCR-sequenced participants, respectively, were included in these subgroups. Here is what the overall study found, with its caveats: Conclusions about previously exposed vaccinees are limited because only a handful of AZD1222 recipients were SARS-CoV-2 seropositive at baseline. Most participants were white British and females outnumbered males, and the authors suggested that clonal diversity may have been underestimated. The vaccine-associated CD4 TCRs covered the entire spike protein, and the dominant responses fell in regions 160-218 and 743-854. Because no samples from the day 14 peak response were available, repertoires could be characterized only after the peak T cell response. A significant rise in spike-specific TCR breadth and depth was observed after two AZD1222 doses relative to day 0 and relative to MenACWY recipients. The 56-69-year group was small, and its depth increase did not reach significance, likely because of low power. Nearly half of unique spike-specific TCRs reportedly recognized epitopes outside regions mutated in the B.1.351 and B.1.1.7 variants.

V drops 5 bases and J drops 4 bases, leaving 8 bases in between. In the germline V gene (reference sequence), CDR1 corresponds to LNHDA and CDR2 to SQIVND. The CDR3 runs 12 amino acids, cysteine and phenylalanine included. The entry retains the CDR3 DNA only, 36 bases that are in frame from base 1. Note on this clone: The antigen this receptor binds is unknown. Base qualities were left out, and no much larger clone turns up one base away.

The time point label on this specimen signifies: about 28 days (+/-7) after the second vaccine dose. AZD1222 recipients with second doses at about 4 weeks or about 12 weeks were pooled, because spike-specific TCR depth and breadth did not differ between schedules. The vaccinee samples were drawn from two UK trials, COV001 and COV002, one of which was a single-blind randomized controlled phase 2/3 trial testing AZD1222 (ChAdOx1 nCoV-19) in healthy adults. For TCRbeta chain sequencing, PBMC samples from trial participants were taken at day 0 and at day 28 after the second dose. The CDR3 regions of human TCRbeta chains were analyzed by immunosequencing. The authors' analysis ran thus. Repertoire TCRs were matched against a reference library of SARS-CoV-2-specific TCRs generated with the MIRA antigen-specificity platform. Breadth meant the fraction of unique TCRs that were SARS-CoV-2-associated, whereas depth meant the fraction of total T cells that were SARS-CoV-2-associated. Each spike-specific TCR was assigned to its reactive spike region and to a CD4 or CD8 class using the MIRA data. Log10-transformed breadth and depth values were compared by one-way ANOVA with Sidak's multiple comparisons tests. TCRdb mirrors the immuneACCESS table, restricted to in-frame sequences. Some clones are absent from its copies; in checked studies, under half trace to an unresolved V gene, and the reason for the others is unknown. Clone size and V and J calls were adopted from that table, with D and trimming inferred from the DNA. Here the sample has 100,000 to 150,000 clones; around 90% occur a single time. The ten biggest clones cover roughly 0.98% of the sample.

The chain joins TRBV19 to TRBJ1-2, with an unclear D gene assignment. This clonotype was sampled from an adult who received the AZD1222 COVID-19 vaccine. The source material was peripheral blood, sampled 28 days after the second AZD1222 dose. The sequenced DNA is TGTGCCAGTAGTGAGGCTCTCTATGGCTACACCTTC. Translated, it gives CASSEALYGYTF. Reference TRBV19 and TRBJ1-2 genes cover what lies past the CDR3, so the full variable domain is DGGITQSPKYLFRKEGQNVTLSCEQNLNHDAMYWYRQDPGQGLRLIYYSQIVNDFQKGDIAEGYSVSREKKESFPLTVTSAQKNPTAFYLCASSEALYGYTFGSGTRLTVV.